The entry below describes one T cell receptor beta chain. The junction departs from the called germline gene at one end, perhaps through a read error. The sample originates from a study of metastatic and nonmetastatic thyroid tumors. The CDR3 length is 16 residues. Germline CDR1 is DFQATT and CDR2 is SNEGSKA (reference sequence). With MiXCR, TCRdb called clones anew from the PCR reads. The sample consists of approximately 6,000 clones, more than 30% of them appearing once. Each patient went into thyroid surgery without having received any treatment. The TCR originated in a female donor with papillary thyroid cancer or a benign thyroid nodule (not recorded which). Some clones in this sample may be carry-over from other donors' samples. The specimen was tumor tissue. The V call is TRBV20-1, the J call TRBJ1-1; maybe TRBD1 (5 bases). The CDR3 DNA is TGCAGTGCTAGAGGCGCCGCCGGGGGGGTGAACACTGAAGCTTTTTTT. Translating gives CSARGAAGGVNTEAFF.